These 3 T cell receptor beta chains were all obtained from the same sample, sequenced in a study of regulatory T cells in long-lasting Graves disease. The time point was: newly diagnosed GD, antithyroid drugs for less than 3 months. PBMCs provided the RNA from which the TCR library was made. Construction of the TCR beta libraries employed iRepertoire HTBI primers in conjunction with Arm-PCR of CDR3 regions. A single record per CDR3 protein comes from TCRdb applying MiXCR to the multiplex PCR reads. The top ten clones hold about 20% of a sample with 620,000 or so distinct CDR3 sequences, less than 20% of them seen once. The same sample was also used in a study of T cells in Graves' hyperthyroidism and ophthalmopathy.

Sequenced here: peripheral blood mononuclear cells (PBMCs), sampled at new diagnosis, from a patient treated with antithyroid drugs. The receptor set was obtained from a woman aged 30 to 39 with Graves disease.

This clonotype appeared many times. The CDR3 DNA follows: TGTGCCAGCAACAGACACTCTGGGGCCAACGTCCTGACTTTC. Translating it yields CASNRHSGANVLTF. The chain uses TRBV12-3 or TRBV12-4 and TRBJ2-6; D uncertain. V lost 7 bases and J 0 bases, leaving 7 bases between the germline ends. The CDR3 is made up of 14 amino acids.

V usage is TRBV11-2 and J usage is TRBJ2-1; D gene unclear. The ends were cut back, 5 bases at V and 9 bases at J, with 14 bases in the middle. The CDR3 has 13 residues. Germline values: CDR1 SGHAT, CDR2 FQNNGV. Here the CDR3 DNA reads TGTGCCAGCAGCCCTACACACCAGGCTGAGCAGTTCTTC. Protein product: CASSPTHQAEQFF.

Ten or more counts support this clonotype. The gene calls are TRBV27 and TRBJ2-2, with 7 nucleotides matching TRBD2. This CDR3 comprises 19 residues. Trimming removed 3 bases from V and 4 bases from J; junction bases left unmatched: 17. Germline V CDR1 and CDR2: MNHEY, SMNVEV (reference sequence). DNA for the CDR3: TGTGCCAGCAGTTTCCGAATCGGGGGGACCGGGACTCTCACCGGGGAGCTGTTTTTT. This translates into CASSFRIGGTGTLTGELFF.